This T cell receptor (beta chain) was recovered during a study of OX40 agonist ivuxolimab in advanced cancers. Across the study: Among those treated, three patients had partial responses, one with hepatocellular carcinoma and two with cutaneous melanoma.

The assay was immunoSEQ multiplex PCR, and TCRdb's table has in-frame clones only and misses some. The profile shows 48,000 or so clones, about three quarters of them singletons. This clone came up a few times. Between the trimmed V and J ends, which lost 1 base and 4 bases, there was a span of 4 bases. The CDR3 is made up of 12 amino acids. Germline V gives CDR1 SNHLY, CDR2 FYNNEI. The rearrangement uses TRBV2 and TRBJ2-5; no clear D. This clonotype was sampled from an adult with an advanced solid tumor such as melanoma, head and neck, liver or kidney cancer. This specimen consisted of CD4+ or CD8+ T cells sorted from blood, obtained in a trial of the OX40 agonist ivuxolimab. The CDR3 sequence is CASSEEVETQYF. Here the CDR3 DNA reads TGTGCCAGCAGTGAAGAGGTAGAGACCCAGTACTTC.